The next 25 T cell receptor beta chains were all read from a single sample in a study of blood T cell repertoires in COVID-19. Sequencing was performed with immunoSEQ multiplex PCR; in TCRdb, only in-frame clones are kept and a portion is missing. Here the sample spans 250,000 to 350,000 clones, 84% being singletons. What was sequenced was peripheral blood. The source of these receptors is a human donor with COVID-19, enrolled during active disease. The donor label of this sample is uncertain.

V and J are TRBV6-2 or TRBV6-3 and TRBJ1-1, with no clear D. CDR1 MNHEY and CDR2 SVGEGT come from the germline V gene. The length of the CDR3 is 12 residues. The germline V and J ends were trimmed by 4 bases and 8 bases, with 11 bases remaining between them. The CDR3 nucleotides are TGTGCCAGCAGTTCCCGGGTCACCGAAGCTTTCTTT. The encoded protein is CASSSRVTEAFF.

This clone was observed once. The chain recombines TRBV5-4 with TRBJ2-3; 8 bases are shared with TRBD2. Germline V lookup: CDR1 SGHNT, CDR2 YYREEE (reference sequence). The V and J ends lost 0 bases and 0 bases, in that order; junction bases with no gene match: 6. The CDR3 sequence is 17 residues long. This CDR3 reads CASSLGGAGGSTDTQYF. The CDR3 DNA sequence: TGTGCCAGCAGCTTGGGGGGTGCGGGAGGCAGCACAGATACGCAGTATTTT.

The chain links TRBV12-3 or TRBV12-4 to TRBJ2-1; 7 bases match TRBD1. CDR3 size: 12 residues. The trim removed 7 bases at V and 9 bases at J, leaving 6 bases unmatched. CDR3 sequence (DNA): TGTGCCAGCACTCTAAACAGGGGTGAGCAGTTCTTC. This codes for CASTLNRGEQFF.

In regard to this clone: The junction and the germline gene differ at one end; a read error may be behind it. The chain is built from TRBV28 and TRBJ2-1; 11 nucleotides match TRBD2. Germline-derived CDR1 and CDR2 are MDHEN and SYDVKM. This CDR3 has 12 residues. DNA for the CDR3: TGTGCCAGCTCTTTAGCGGGAGGGCTGTGGGTCTTC. Residues: CASSLAGGLWVF. Based on the CDR3 plus reference TRBV28 and TRBJ2-1, the full variable domain is DVKVTQSSRYLVKRTGEKVFLECVQDMDHENMFWYRQDPGLGLRLIYFSYDVKMKEKGDIPEGYSVSREKKERFSLILESASTNQTSMYLCASSLAGGLWVFGPGTRLTVL.

This sequence joins TRBV5-1 and TRBJ2-3; TRBD2 might be the D (6 bases). V lost 9 bases and J 2 bases, leaving 16 bases between the germline ends. Germline CDR1 and CDR2: SGHRS and YFSETQ. CDR3 size: 14 residues. CDR3 protein: CATKPSDDTDTQYF. The CDR3 DNA sequence: TGCGCCACCAAACCTAGCGATGACACAGATACGCAGTATTTT. Filled out from reference TRBV5-1 and TRBJ2-3, the complete variable domain reads KAGVTQTPRYLIKTRGQQVTLSCSPISGHRSVSWYQQTPGQGLQFLFEYFSETQRNKGNFPGRFSGRQFSNSRSEMNVSTLELGDSALYLCATKPSDDTDTQYFGPGTRLTVL.

A note on this clone: A much more abundant neighbour one base away suggests this may be a read error. The gene calls are TRBV28 and TRBJ1-5; possible D gene TRBD1, 6 bases. The CDR3 spans 14 residues. Trimming took off 1 base at V and 2 bases at J, with 6 bases between the two ends. CDR1 is MDHEN and CDR2 is SYDVKM in the germline V gene. CDR3 sequence reads: CASSLSGGNQPQHF. DNA for the CDR3: TGTGCCAGCAGTTTATCAGGGGGCAATCAGCCCCAGCATTTT. Full variable domain (outside the CDR3, taken from reference TRBV28 and TRBJ1-5): DVKVTQSSRYLVKRTGEKVFLECVQDMDHENMFWYRQDPGLGLRLIYFSYDVKMKEKGDIPEGYSVSREKKERFSLILESASTNQTSMYLCASSLSGGNQPQHFGDGTRLSIL.

The chain combines TRBV6-1 with TRBJ2-4, with TRBD2 matching 9 bases. V lost 0 bases to trimming and J lost 3 bases; unmatched junction nucleotides: 18. The CDR3 is 21 residues long. Germline loops: CDR1 MNHNS, CDR2 SASEGT. The CDR3: CASSEAGGPYAGGPDKNIQYF. CDR3 coding DNA: TGTGCCAGCAGTGAAGCAGGGGGGCCTTACGCGGGAGGGCCGGACAAAAACATTCAGTACTTC.

This sequence joins TRBV30 and TRBJ2-1; D is unresolved. Germline-derived CDR1 and CDR2 are GTSNPN and SVGIG (reference sequence). V dropped 0 bases and J dropped 8 bases, with 8 bases sitting between them. The CDR3 extends over 12 amino acids. For the CDR3, the DNA is TGTGCCTGGAGTGTTTTGAGGTATGAGCAGTTCTTC. Translated, it gives CAWSVLRYEQFF. The complete variable domain, with remaining parts taken from reference TRBV30 and TRBJ2-1, reads SQTIHQWPATLVQPVGSPLSLECTVEGTSNPNLYWYRQAAGRGLQLLFYSVGIGQISSEVPQNLSASRPQDRQFILSSKKLLLSDSGFYLCAWSVLRYEQFFGPGTRLTVL.

This chain links TRBV7-2 with TRBJ1-6; D remains ambiguous. The V gene lost 1 base and the J gene lost 6 bases, with 10 bases spanning the gap. Germline CDR1 is SGHTA and CDR2 is FQGNSA. The CDR3 has 15 residues. In DNA, the CDR3 is TGTGCCAGCAGCTTAGAGGCCGGGAGTAATTCACCCCTCCACTTT. It translates to CASSLEAGSNSPLHF. The whole variable domain, remainder taken from reference TRBV7-2 and TRBJ1-6, is GAGVSQSPSNKVTEKGKDVELRCDPISGHTALYWYRQSLGQGLEFLIYFQGNSAPDKSGLPSDRFSAERTGGSVSTLTIQRTQQEDSAVYLCASSLEAGSNSPLHFGNGTRLTVT.

The V and J genes are TRBV27 and TRBJ2-7, with 10 positions matching TRBD2. V gave up 0 bases and J gave up 6 bases; unmatched junction bases: 5. Germline V CDR1 and CDR2: MNHEY, SMNVEV (reference sequence). The CDR3 contains 15 residues. The CDR3 bases are TGTGCCAGCAGTTTATCTCTAGCGGGAGTGAGCGAGCAGTACTTC. It codes for CASSLSLAGVSEQYF.

The CDR3 loop is CASSGKREAQETQYF. The DNA of the CDR3 is TGTGCCAGCAGCGGAAAGCGGGAGGCTCAAGAGACCCAGTACTTC. The chain links TRBV9 to TRBJ2-5; 9 bases map to TRBD2. V was pared by 3 bases and J by 2 bases, with 5 bases of the junction left unmatched. The CDR3 spans 15 residues. CDR1 and CDR2 from the germline V gene are SGDLS and YYNGEE.

In its sample, this clone was seen once. V usage is TRBV5-6 and J usage is TRBJ1-1; TRBD1 matches 9 bases. J gave up 4 bases and V 3 bases, and 7 bases lay outside the gene matches. The germline CDR1 and CDR2 sequences are SGHDT and YYEEEE. There are 15 residues in the CDR3. The CDR3 DNA sequence: TGTGCCAGCAGCTGGGGGGACAGGGCGGTCACTGAAGCTTTCTTT. Protein: CASSWGDRAVTEAFF.

This chain uses TRBV19 with TRBJ2-3, with 9 bases matching TRBD1. The trim removed 6 bases at V and 5 bases at J, leaving 6 bases unmatched. This CDR3 is 14 amino acids long. CDR1 and CDR2 (germline): LNHDA, SQIVND (reference sequence). CDR3 DNA: TGTGCCAGTAGGATACAGGGGGCGGGAGATACGCAGTATTTT. Its protein is CASRIQGAGDTQYF.

The chain employs TRBV28 and TRBJ1-4; no clear D gene. CDR1 is MDHEN, CDR2 SYDVKM, per germline. The CDR3 runs to 15 residues. Trimming shortened V by 4 bases and J by 7 bases, and 16 bases separated the two germline ends. The CDR3 region has the DNA TGTGCCAGCAGTTCACCGACCGAGGTGGGTGAAAAACTGTTTTTT. Its protein is CASSSPTEVGEKLFF.

For this clone: The same CDR3 arises from other DNA sequences in this sample as well. V gene TRBV18 combines with J gene TRBJ2-1; perhaps TRBD1 as D (7 bases). CDR3 length: 15 residues. The germline V gene has CDR1 KGHSH and CDR2 LQKENI. The V end lost 2 bases, the J end lost 4 bases, and 12 bases lay between the germline ends. CDR3 DNA sequence: TGTGCCAGCTCACCAGGGCAGGGGGGTTACAATGAGCAGTTCTTC. It translates to CASSPGQGGYNEQFF.

The chain has TRBV7-2 and TRBJ1-2; TRBD1 might be the D (6 bases). This CDR3 is 17 amino acids long. Germline V gene sequence: CDR1 SGHTA, CDR2 FQGNSA. V lost 3 bases and J lost 4, with 21 bases in between. CDR3 in DNA: TGTGCCAGCAGCTTGCCAATAATCGGGGGGCTCTTCTATGGCTACACCTTC. Protein sequence: CASSLPIIGGLFYGYTF.

This clone came up once. CDR3 region: CASSPESYNEQFF. The CDR3 DNA follows: TGTGCCAGCTCACCAGAGAGCTACAATGAGCAGTTCTTC. The chain employs TRBV18 and TRBJ2-1; D gene ambiguous. Trimming stripped 2 bases from V and 3 bases from J, with 5 bases between. The CDR3 runs to 13 residues. Germline CDR1 and CDR2: KGHSH and LQKENI.

The chain combines TRBV9 with TRBJ2-5, with TRBD2 as a possible D gene (6 bases). Trimming shortened V by 4 bases and J by 1 base, and 17 bases separated the two germline ends. The CDR3 sequence is 16 residues long. Looked up from germline, CDR1 is SGDLS and CDR2 is YYNGEE. CDR3 bases: TGTGCCAGCAGCTTCACCGGGGGAGCGGTCCAAGAGACCCAGTACTTC. It is translated as CASSFTGGAVQETQYF.

The chain joins TRBV6-4 to TRBJ1-2; possibly TRBD1 for D (6 bases). V was pared by 6 bases and J by 4 bases, with 18 bases between. The germline V gene has CDR1 MRHNA and CDR2 SNTAGT. This CDR3 region has 15 residues. The CDR3 nucleotides read TGTGCCAGCAGGGAGCCCTACAGGGATCCCTATGGCTACACCTTC. Protein product: CASREPYRDPYGYTF.

This clone was observed once. The chain links TRBV12-3 or TRBV12-4 to TRBJ2-7; perhaps TRBD1 as D (6 bases). The CDR3 sequence is 13 residues long. Trimming took off 5 bases at V and 2 bases at J, with 10 bases between the two ends. The CDR3 is CASSGGRAYEQYF. CDR3 nucleotide sequence: TGTGCCAGCAGTGGGGGCAGGGCCTACGAGCAGTACTTC.

V gene TRBV11-2 combines with J gene TRBJ1-2; the D is unclear. The CDR3 totals 13 residues. V was cut by 5 bases and J by 8 bases, with 15 bases left in between. Per the germline V gene, CDR1 is SGHAT and CDR2 is FQNNGV. This CDR3 is CASSPAGPGGYTF. The DNA of the CDR3 is TGTGCCAGCAGCCCTGCAGGTCCGGGGGGCTACACCTTC. Variable domain in full (rest from reference TRBV11-2 and TRBJ1-2): EAGVAQSPRYKIIEKRQSVAFWCNPISGHATLYWYQQILGQGPKLLIQFQNNGVVDDSQLPKDRFSAERLKGVDSTLKIQPAKLEDSAVYLCASSPAGPGGYTFGSGTRLTVV.

The J gene is TRBJ2-7, the V gene TRBV19, with D maybe TRBD2 (5 bases). CDR1 is LNHDA, CDR2 SQIVND, per germline (reference sequence). The V end was cut by 5 bases, the J end by 0 bases, with 11 bases between. The CDR3 sequence is 14 residues long. CDR3 coding DNA: TGTGCCAGTAGTCCGGGATTAAGCTCCTACGAGCAGTACTTC. This gives the protein CASSPGLSSYEQYF.

V gene TRBV27 combines with J gene TRBJ1-1; tentatively, D is TRBD1 (5 bases). V lost 6 bases, J lost 4 bases, and 9 bases lay in between. The CDR3 is 12 amino acids. Germline V CDR1 and CDR2: MNHEY, SMNVEV (reference sequence). In nucleotides, the CDR3 is TGTGCCAGCAGCACCAGGGCCACTGAAGCTTTCTTT. Translating gives CASSTRATEAFF.

For this clone: One end of the junction does not line up with germline, which may come from a read error. V and J are TRBV5-8 and TRBJ1-1; 9 nucleotides agree with TRBD1. Germline CDR1 and CDR2: SGHTS and YDEGEE. This CDR3 comprises 17 residues. CDR3 amino acids: CASSLYGTGPLNTEAFF. The CDR3 bases are TGTGCCAGCAGCTTGTACGGGACAGGGCCTTTGAATACTGAAGCTTTCTTT.

The CDR3 DNA follows: TGTGCCTGGAGTCTGGGCACCTATGGCTACACCTTC. This encodes CAWSLGTYGYTF. The chain couples TRBV30 to TRBJ1-2, with D unclear. This CDR3 contains 12 residues. V dropped 2 bases and J dropped 4 bases, with 8 bases sitting between them. Germline V gene lookup returns CDR1 GTSNPN and CDR2 SVGIG (reference sequence).